The 24 T cell receptor beta chains presented below share a single source sample, sequenced in a study of cytomegalovirus exposure and HLA in healthy donors. PCR primers comprised 60 Vbeta and 13 Jbeta primers. The method was immunoSEQ multiplex PCR; TCRdb's version includes in-frame clones alone and lacks a portion of them. Its listing shows 50,000 or so clones. Sample: PBMCs. The source of these receptors is a woman aged 18-35 years in good health and CMV-seronegative.

This chain links TRBV7-9 with TRBJ1-2, with D unresolved. Looked up from germline, CDR1 is SEHNR and CDR2 is FQNEAQ (reference sequence). The CDR3 has 13 amino acids. Trimming took off 1 base at V and 4 bases at J, with 7 bases between the two ends. The CDR3 region is CASSLGNGYGYTF. DNA of the CDR3: TGTGCCAGCAGCTTAGGAAACGGCTATGGCTACACCTTC. Full variable domain (missing parts from reference TRBV7-9 and TRBJ1-2): DTGVSQNPRHKITKRGQNVTFRCDPISEHNRLYWYRQTLGQGPEFLTYFQNEAQLEKSRLLSDRFSAERPKGSFSTLEIQRTEQGDSAMYLCASSLGNGYGYTFGSGTRLTVV.

The rearrangement links TRBV10-1 to TRBJ1-6; D is ambiguous. Germline V lookup: CDR1 WNHNN, CDR2 SYGVQD (reference sequence). CDR3 size: 11 residues. V shed 7 bases and J shed 10 bases, with 8 bases lying between them. The CDR3 loop reads CASTRRSPLHF. CDR3 nucleotide sequence: TGCGCCAGCACCCGGAGATCACCCCTCCACTTT.

The chain carries TRBV5-6 and TRBJ1-2; 11 bases fit TRBD1. Germline CDR1 is SGHDT and CDR2 is YYEEEE. The V gene end was trimmed by 4 bases and the J gene end by 2 bases; junction bases not matched to a gene: 4. The CDR3 is 15 residues long. DNA of the CDR3: TGTGCCAGCAGCAGAGGGACAGGGGGAAACTATGGCTACACCTTC. Translated: CASSRGTGGNYGYTF.

This rearrangement joins TRBV2 to TRBJ2-1; D might be TRBD1 (7 bases). The CDR3 runs 14 residues. With 8 bases removed from V and 5 bases from J, the gap between germline ends came to 16 bases. The V gene's germline CDR1 is SNHLY and CDR2 FYNNEI. The CDR3 DNA follows: TGTGCCAGCTATCCCGCAGGGGGGAACAATGAGCAGTTCTTC. Protein product: CASYPAGGNNEQFF.

The chain links TRBV15 to TRBJ1-1, with D possibly being TRBD1 (5 bases). The germline V and J ends were trimmed by 5 bases and 4 bases, with 14 bases remaining between them. Germline V gene data show CDR1 as LNHNV and CDR2 as YYDKDF (reference sequence). The CDR3 contains 14 residues. The DNA for the CDR3 is TGTGCCACCAGCCGACGGCAGGGTGCCACTGAAGCTTTCTTT. It is translated as CATSRRQGATEAFF.

V and J are TRBV28 and TRBJ2-7; tentative D call: TRBD2 (5 bases). This CDR3 contains 12 residues. The V gene's germline CDR1 is MDHEN and CDR2 SYDVKM. Trimming shortened V by 5 bases and J by 3 bases, and 8 bases separated the two germline ends. CDR3 protein: CASSPRGYEQYF. The CDR3 DNA reads as TGTGCCAGCAGTCCCCGGGGCTACGAGCAGTACTTC.

V gene TRBV30 combines with J gene TRBJ1-5; D may be TRBD1 (6 bases). The CDR3 has 17 residues. The germline V gene encodes CDR1 GTSNPN and CDR2 SVGIG (reference sequence). The V gene lost 2 bases and the J gene lost 0 bases, with 17 bases spanning the gap. CDR3 sequence (DNA): TGTGCCTGGAGTATCCTGCCCAGGGGAAATAGCAATCAGCCCCAGCATTTT. This gives the protein CAWSILPRGNSNQPQHF.

J is TRBJ1-1 and V is TRBV4-1; possibly TRBD1 for D (5 bases). Trimming took 8 bases from V and 5 from J, leaving 18 bases between them. CDR1 and CDR2 from the germline V gene are MGHRA and YSYEKL. The CDR3 extends over 14 amino acids. CDR3 in DNA: TGCGCCAGCCGAGCACAGGTCGTAGGGACTGAAGCTTTCTTT. Its protein product is CASRAQVVGTEAFF.

V and J are TRBV5-1 and TRBJ2-7; TRBD2 matches 10 bases. The CDR3 length is 18 residues. Germline CDR1 reads SGHRS; CDR2 reads YFSETQ. J lost 0 bases, V lost 5 bases, and 14 bases had no gene match. The CDR3 DNA follows: TGCGCCAGCAGTGATGCCCTAGCGGGGGAATTTCTCTCCTACGAGCAGTACTTC. Amino acids: CASSDALAGEFLSYEQYF.

The J gene is TRBJ2-5, the V gene TRBV27, with 9 positions matching TRBD1. Trimming removed 3 bases from V and 7 bases from J; junction bases left unmatched: 15. This CDR3 has 17 residues. Germline assignment: CDR1 MNHEY and CDR2 SMNVEV (reference sequence). CDR3 residues: CASSLIPRDREDVTQYF. The CDR3 DNA reads as TGTGCCAGCAGTTTGATACCCCGGGACAGGGAGGACGTGACCCAGTACTTC.

The V and J genes are TRBV19 and TRBJ1-1; 9 bases map to TRBD1. With V trimmed by 8 bases and J by 1 base, 5 bases remained unmatched. Germline V gives CDR1 LNHDA, CDR2 SQIVND (reference sequence). The CDR3 spans 14 residues. The CDR3: CASLGTGKNTEAFF. The CDR3 DNA follows: TGTGCCAGTTTGGGGACAGGGAAGAACACTGAAGCTTTCTTT.

V gene TRBV7-3 combines with J gene TRBJ2-2, with TRBD2 as a possible D gene (6 bases). There are 16 residues in the CDR3. The germline gives CDR1 SGHTA, CDR2 FQGTGA. V was trimmed by 3 bases and J by 1 base, leaving 12 bases between them. The CDR3 sequence is CASSFLGGENTGELFF. The CDR3 DNA is TGTGCCAGCAGCTTTCTAGGCGGGGAGAACACCGGGGAGCTGTTTTTT.

The DNA for the CDR3 is TGTGCCAGCAGTGAAGATGGACAAAGCCTCTATGGCTACACCTTC. It translates to CASSEDGQSLYGYTF. The chain is built from TRBV6-1 and TRBJ1-2, with TRBD1 as a possible D gene (5 bases). Germline V gene data show CDR1 as MNHNS and CDR2 as SASEGT. The CDR3 covers 15 residues. Between the trimmed V and J ends, which lost 1 base and 4 bases, there was a span of 13 bases.

The chain has TRBV4-1 and TRBJ1-1; perhaps TRBD1 as D (6 bases). This CDR3 has 14 residues. The germline CDR1 and CDR2 sequences are MGHRA and YSYEKL. Trimming cost V 2 bases and J 4 bases, with 11 bases left between them. As DNA, the CDR3 is TGCGCCAGCAGCCAAACAGGGACGGGCACTGAAGCTTTCTTT. Translating gives CASSQTGTGTEAFF.

This chain connects TRBV27 to TRBJ1-6; D might be TRBD1 (5 bases). With 5 bases removed from V and 7 bases from J, the gap between germline ends came to 9 bases. The CDR3 consists of 13 residues. Germline values: CDR1 MNHEY, CDR2 SMNVEV (reference sequence). CDR3 loop: CASSTGGNSPLHF. For the CDR3, the DNA is TGTGCCAGCAGTACAGGTGGCAATTCACCCCTCCACTTT.

The gene calls are TRBV5-1 and TRBJ2-5, with D possibly matching TRBD2 (5 bases). Germline V gives CDR1 SGHRS, CDR2 YFSETQ. V was cut by 4 bases and J by 3 bases, with 13 bases left in between. This CDR3 spans 14 amino acids. The CDR3 region is CASSIASWEETQYF. The DNA of the CDR3 is TGCGCCAGCAGCATCGCTAGCTGGGAAGAGACCCAGTACTTC.

The chain combines TRBV18 with TRBJ2-3, with a weak D call TRBD2 (5 bases). Trimming removed 2 bases from V and 0 bases from J, with 12 bases in between. CDR1 is KGHSH, CDR2 LQKENI, per germline. The CDR3 has 16 residues. The CDR3 loop is CASSPRIGMSTDTQYF. The CDR3 nucleotides read TGTGCCAGCTCACCAAGGATCGGGATGAGCACAGATACGCAGTATTTT.

Comment on this clone: At the DNA level, this CDR3 is encoded by other sequences in the same sample as well. V usage is TRBV19 and J usage is TRBJ1-6; TRBD1 might be the D (5 bases). Germline-derived CDR1 and CDR2 are LNHDA and SQIVND (reference sequence). V was cut by 3 bases and J by 5 bases, with 11 bases left in between. This CDR3 is built from 15 residues. Here the CDR3 reads CASSISGNNNSPLHF. The CDR3 bases are TGTGCCAGTAGTATTTCAGGGAATAATAATTCACCCCTCCACTTT.

The chain couples TRBV29-1 to TRBJ1-3, with D possibly matching TRBD1 (5 bases). Germline assignment: CDR1 SQVTM and CDR2 ANQGSEA. The CDR3 sequence is 17 residues long. V gave up 2 bases and J gave up 6 bases, with 23 bases separating them. The DNA for the CDR3 is TGCAGCGTTGAACTACTACTACAAGGTGCGGGGGAAAACACCATATATTTT. Translating it yields CSVELLLQGAGENTIYF.

The chain uses TRBV30 and TRBJ1-2, with a weak D call TRBD1 (6 bases). CDR3 size: 17 residues. Germline V gene data show CDR1 as GTSNPN and CDR2 as SVGIG (reference sequence). Trimming cost V 1 base and J 4 bases, with 22 bases left between them. The DNA for the CDR3 is TGTGCCTGGAGTGCTCTTACCGGGAGGGGGACTGTCTATGGCTACACCTTC. It is translated as CAWSALTGRGTVYGYTF. The complete variable domain, with remaining parts taken from reference TRBV30 and TRBJ1-2, reads SQTIHQWPATLVQPVGSPLSLECTVEGTSNPNLYWYRQAAGRGLQLLFYSVGIGQISSEVPQNLSASRPQDRQFILSSKKLLLSDSGFYLCAWSALTGRGTVYGYTFGSGTRLTVV.

The chain uses TRBV5-6 and TRBJ1-5; TRBD1 matches at 7 bases. Germline-derived CDR1 and CDR2 are SGHDT and YYEEEE. This CDR3 comprises 16 residues. Germline trimming cut 0 bases from V and 2 bases from J; bases unmatched to any gene: 5. CDR3 region: CASSLADRRGNQPQHF. CDR3 sequence (DNA): TGTGCCAGCAGCTTGGCGGACAGGAGGGGCAATCAGCCCCAGCATTTT.

The rearrangement links TRBV6-5 to TRBJ2-4; possibly TRBD2 for D (5 bases). V lost 5 bases, J lost 0 bases, and 11 bases lay in between. The CDR3 is made up of 15 amino acids. Germline assignment: CDR1 MNHEY and CDR2 SVGAGI. This chain's CDR3 is CASSPLATAKNIQYF. The CDR3 coding sequence is TGTGCCAGCAGTCCCTTAGCGACAGCCAAAAACATTCAGTACTTC.

The V call is TRBV2, the J call TRBJ2-3; D remains unclear. The V gene lost 3 bases and the J gene lost 7 bases, with 11 bases spanning the gap. The germline CDR1 and CDR2 sequences are SNHLY and FYNNEI. The CDR3 is 13 residues long. CDR3 in DNA: TGTGCCAGCAGTGACCTACTACACCATACGCAGTATTTT. This translates into CASSDLLHHTQYF.

The rearrangement joins TRBV11-2 to TRBJ1-6; D gene uncertain. CDR3 length: 17 amino acids. Germline V CDR1 and CDR2: SGHAT, FQNNGV. The V end lost 1 base, the J end lost 9 bases, and 19 bases lay between the germline ends. CDR3 in amino acids: CASSLVFPGPAASPLHF. In DNA, the CDR3 is TGTGCCAGCAGCTTAGTCTTCCCGGGTCCAGCGGCTTCACCCCTCCACTTT.